Given below is one T cell receptor beta chain in context. With 1 base removed from V and 5 bases from J, the gap between germline ends came to 14 bases. The CDR3 extends over 15 amino acids. CDR1 and CDR2 (germline): SGHNT, YYREEE (reference sequence). In the original workflow: Scientists estimated how many nucleated cells there were by amplifying reference gene primers. Sequencing was performed with immunoSEQ multiplex PCR; in TCRdb, only in-frame clones are kept and a portion is missing. Clonal size and the V and J genes are those of that table, whereas D and trimming came from the DNA. The sample carries fewer than 400,000 clones, about 83% recorded once. This record belongs to a study of blood T cell repertoires in COVID-19. Study as a whole: Specimens from acute and convalescent COVID-19 originated in the United States, Italy and Spain. T cells, B-cell-depleted T cells, or PBMCs provided the cDNA or gDNA that served as material.

This TCR came from a man in his thirties or forties with active or convalescent COVID-19. V and J are TRBV5-4 and TRBJ2-3; D may be TRBD2 (7 bases). Sequencing input: peripheral blood. The CDR3 DNA reads TGTGCCAGCAGCTTGTTTCGGGGGGACATAGATACGCAGTATTTT. This gives the protein CASSLFRGDIDTQYF.